This T cell receptor (beta chain) appears in the sequencing data of a study of early T cells in non-severe SARS-CoV-2 infection. Across the study: RNA in bulk from unsorted whole blood was sequenced, and chains were unpaired.

Notes on the study in general: CD4 and private specificities were missed by VDJdb matching, which favored anti-spike CD8 responses.

Note on this clonotype: Its antigen is not identified.

Each single cDNA molecule received a unique molecular identifier. Via MiXCR, TCRdb re-called the 5' RACE reads, giving one row per CDR3 protein. The sample records tens of thousands of distinct CDR3 sequences, 12% being singletons. J was trimmed by 3 bases and V by 4 bases; bases with no gene match: 2. The CDR3 extends over 13 amino acids. Germline V CDR1 and CDR2: SQVTM, ANQGSEA. The origin of this receptor is an adult who was a healthcare worker with PCR-confirmed SARS-CoV-2 infection or an uninfected control (not recorded which). The chain recombines TRBV29-1 with TRBJ2-2; 7 bases line up with TRBD2. The sample comprised whole blood. The CDR3 here is CSVGAGHTGELFF. The CDR3 nucleotides read TGCAGCGTTGGAGCGGGACACACCGGGGAGCTGTTTTTT.